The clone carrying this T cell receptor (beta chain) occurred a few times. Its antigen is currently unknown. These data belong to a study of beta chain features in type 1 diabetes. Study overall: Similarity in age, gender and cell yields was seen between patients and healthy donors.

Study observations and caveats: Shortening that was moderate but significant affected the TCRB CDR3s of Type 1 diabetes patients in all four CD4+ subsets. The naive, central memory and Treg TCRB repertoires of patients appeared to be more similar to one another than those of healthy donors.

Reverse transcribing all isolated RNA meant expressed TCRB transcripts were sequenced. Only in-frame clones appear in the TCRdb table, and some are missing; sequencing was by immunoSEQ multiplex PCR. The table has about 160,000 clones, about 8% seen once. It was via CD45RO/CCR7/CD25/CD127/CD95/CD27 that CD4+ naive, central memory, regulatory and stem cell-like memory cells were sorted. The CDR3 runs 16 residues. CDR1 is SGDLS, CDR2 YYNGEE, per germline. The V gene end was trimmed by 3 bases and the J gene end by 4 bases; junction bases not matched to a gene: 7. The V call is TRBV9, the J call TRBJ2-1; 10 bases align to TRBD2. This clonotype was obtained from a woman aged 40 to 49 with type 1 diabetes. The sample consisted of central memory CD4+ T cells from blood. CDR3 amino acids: CASSALLAGPYNEQFF. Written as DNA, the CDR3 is TGTGCCAGCAGCGCCCTACTAGCGGGGCCATACAATGAGCAGTTCTTC.